This T cell receptor beta chain came from a study of shared clonotypes between healthy human individuals. Overall study: A couple of women and a few men aged 18 to 49 made up the donors.

This table comes from immunoSEQ multiplex PCR, and its TCRdb copy is limited to in-frame clones, with some not included. Found here are under 650,000 clones, 96% of them singletons; the top ten hold less than 0.06%. This sequence was found in a woman younger than 45 in good health. The sample was naive CD4+ T cells sorted from blood. The subset is: CD45RA+ positively selected.

The CDR3 bases are TGTGCCAGCAGCAGGACTAGCGAAGAACTTTACGAGCAGTACTTC. Protein sequence: CASSRTSEELYEQYF. The rearrangement links TRBV5-4 to TRBJ2-5; TRBD2 matches at 9 bases. The J call may be mistaken, given a closer DNA end match to TRBJ2-7. CDR1 and CDR2 from the germline V gene are SGHNT and YYREEE (reference sequence). The CDR3 consists of 15 residues.